One sample yielded the 9 T cell receptor beta chains listed below, sequenced in a study of T cell repertoires in cytomegalovirus infection (dated by TCRdb to between 2018 and 2021). What this sample's treatment or condition label stands for: in vitro stimulation with specific CMV peptide epitopes to enrich CMV-specific T cells. For these receptors, no antigen is known. The sample was run on an Illumina HiSeq 1500. The raw public data were reprocessed by TCRdb itself: fastp quality trimming at Q25, MiXCR clonotype calling, in-frame beta chains only. Entries are consolidated by CDR3 protein sequence, retaining the most common genes and DNA. The sample data list fewer than 1,000,000 distinct CDR3 sequences, and less than 40% of these were observed just once. Roughly an eighth of the sample belongs to the ten largest clones. Sample: cultured CD8+ T cells from PBMCs, taken from culture after CMV antigen stimulation. These receptors were collected from a human donor in good health (CMV status not recorded). Some clones in this sample may be carry-over from other donors' samples.

The V call is TRBV12-5, the J call TRBJ2-1; the D call may be TRBD1 or TRBD2 (5 bases each). Germline lookup yields CDR1 LGHNT and CDR2 FRNRAP. The length of the CDR3 is 17 residues. The V end lost 3 bases, the J end lost 8 bases, and 23 bases lay between the germline ends. CDR3 bases: TGTGCTAGTGGTTTTTCCAGCGGTGGGGCCCCCCTGGATGAGCAGTTCTTC. Translating gives CASGFSSGGAPLDEQFF.

There are many counts of this clonotype. J is TRBJ1-4 and V is TRBV7-2; D is possibly TRBD1 (5 bases). This CDR3 is 16 amino acids long. The germline V gene encodes CDR1 SGHTA and CDR2 FQGNSA. V was pared by 3 bases and J by 5 bases, with 16 bases between. The CDR3: CASSLGLVGWNEKLFF. The CDR3 DNA sequence: TGTGCCAGCAGCTTGGGGCTGGTGGGTTGGAATGAAAAACTGTTTTTT.

This clonotype was seen a handful of times. The chain couples TRBV7-8 to TRBJ2-2; 8 nucleotides align to TRBD1. The length of the CDR3 is 15 residues. The ends lost 5 bases at V and 7 bases at J; junction bases unmatched: 9. Germline CDR1 SGHVS, CDR2 FQNEAQ. The CDR3 DNA follows: TGTGCCAGCAGCATACTAAGACAGGGGTTCGGGGAGCTGTTTTTT. This gives the protein CASSILRQGFGELFF.

The rearrangement links TRBV6-8 to TRBJ1-2; D remains unclear. V was pared by 6 bases and J by 1 base, with 12 bases between. CDR3 length equals 14 residues. Germline-derived CDR1 and CDR2 are MNHGY and SAAAGT. The CDR3 reads CASRSYSLNYGYTF. In nucleotides, the CDR3 is TGTGCCAGCAGATCTTACTCACTTAACTATGGCTACACCTTC.

In this sample, this clonotype turned up a few times. This chain connects TRBV11-2 to TRBJ2-7; D not resolved. Germline V gene data show CDR1 as SGHAT and CDR2 as FQNNGV. V gave up 1 base and J gave up 3 bases, with 7 bases separating them. The CDR3 sequence is 13 residues long. CDR3 DNA sequence: TGTGCCAGCAGCTTAGCACTGGACTACGAGCAGTACTTC. Its translation is CASSLALDYEQYF.

In its sample, this clonotype was seen a few times. The rearrangement uses TRBV6-2 or TRBV6-3 and TRBJ1-1; TRBD1 is a possible D gene (5 bases). In germline, CDR1 is MNHEY, CDR2 SVGEGT. CDR3 length: 14 amino acids. V lost 7 bases to trimming and J lost 0 bases, with 12 bases between them. In nucleotides, the CDR3 is TGTGCCAGCATTCAAGACAGCATGAACACTGAAGCTTTCTTT. As protein: CASIQDSMNTEAFF.

Of note for this clonotype: One base away lies a much larger clone, so this may be a sequencing read error. V gene TRBV7-3 combines with J gene TRBJ1-1; D ambiguous. V lost 1 base, J lost 3 bases, and 12 bases lay in between. Germline lookup yields CDR1 SGHTA and CDR2 FQGTGA. This CDR3 has 15 amino acids. Here the CDR3 DNA reads TGTGCCAGCAGCTTAAACCCGACAACGGACACTGAAGCTTTCTTT. As protein: CASSLNPTTDTEAFF.

The genes are TRBV20-1 and TRBJ1-4; D not certain. The CDR3 loop spans 14 amino acids. Trimming cost V 5 bases and J 0 bases, with 10 bases left between them. Germline V CDR1 and CDR2: DFQATT, SNEGSKA (reference sequence). The CDR3 loop reads CSAQSGSTNEKLFF. The CDR3 region has the DNA TGCAGTGCTCAATCGGGATCAACTAATGAAAAACTGTTTTTT.

This clonotype was observed many times. The V call is TRBV7-2, the J call TRBJ2-7; a possible D gene is TRBD1 (6 bases). This CDR3 has 14 residues. V lost 4 bases, J lost 2 bases, and 12 bases lay in between. In germline, CDR1 is SGHTA, CDR2 FQGNSA. The CDR3 loop reads CASSSLQGTYEQYF. As DNA, the CDR3 is TGTGCCAGCAGCTCCCTACAGGGAACCTACGAGCAGTACTTC.